A single sample gave rise to the 22 T cell receptor beta chains below, sequenced in a study of CD8+CD57+ T cells in acquired aplastic anemia. CDR3 and TCR beta VDJ profiling relied on a genomic DNA template. TCRdb reanalysed the reads using MiXCR and keeps one entry per CDR3 protein. The repertoire holds 86,000 or so distinct CDR3 sequences, with about half as singletons. The sequencing input was sorted CD4+, CD8+, or CD8+CD57+ T cells (not recorded which) from PBMCs. The receptor source for this set is a human donor in good health, serving as a control.

This clonotype was recorded only once. The chain carries TRBV19 and TRBJ2-7; TRBD1 is a possible D gene (6 bases). Germline V CDR1 and CDR2: LNHDA, SQIVND (reference sequence). CDR3 length equals 15 residues. Trimming cost V 10 bases and J 5 bases, with 24 bases left between them. CDR3 sequence reads: CATKSTGQPVHEQYF. The CDR3 coding sequence is TGTGCCACCAAATCTACAGGGCAACCGGTCCACGAGCAGTACTTC. Drawing the rest from reference TRBV19 and TRBJ2-7, the complete variable domain is DGGITQSPKYLFRKEGQNVTLSCEQNLNHDAMYWYRQDPGQGLRLIYYSQIVNDFQKGDIAEGYSVSREKKESFPLTVTSAQKNPTAFYLCATKSTGQPVHEQYFGPGTRLTVT.

This clonotype was counted a few times. The chain combines TRBV10-3 with TRBJ2-1, with 7 bases fitting TRBD1. Germline V gene lookup returns CDR1 ENHRY and CDR2 SYGVKD. CDR3 length: 13 amino acids. J gave up 10 bases and V 11 bases, and 14 bases lay outside the gene matches. In nucleotides, the CDR3 is TGTGCCGCCACGCTTGAACAGGGGAACGAGCAGTTCTTC. This encodes CAATLEQGNEQFF.

This clonotype came up many times. The chain joins TRBV11-2 to TRBJ2-6; 7 bases fit TRBD1. Germline CDR1 and CDR2: SGHAT and FQNNGV. J gave up 4 bases and V 6 bases, and 15 bases lay outside the gene matches. The CDR3 spans 18 residues. The CDR3 bases are TGTGCCAGCAGAGTTCCGGGACAGCCTTCGAGAGGGGCCAACGTCCTGACTTTC. Translating it yields CASRVPGQPSRGANVLTF. The variable domain in full, completed from reference TRBV11-2 and TRBJ2-6, reads EAGVAQSPRYKIIEKRQSVAFWCNPISGHATLYWYQQILGQGPKLLIQFQNNGVVDDSQLPKDRFSAERLKGVDSTLKIQPAKLEDSAVYLCASRVPGQPSRGANVLTFGAGSRLTVL.

This clonotype was recorded many times. CDR3 sequence: CASSLDGMAGQLNTEAFF. The CDR3, as DNA: TGTGCCAGCAGCTTAGACGGGATGGCGGGACAGTTAAACACTGAAGCTTTCTTT. The chain has TRBV7-6 and TRBJ1-1, with 7 bases fitting TRBD1. Germline CDR1 SGHVS, CDR2 FNYEAQ. CDR3 length equals 18 residues. V was clipped by 1 base and J by 2 bases; unmatched bases: 13.

V and J are TRBV19 and TRBJ2-5, with D perhaps TRBD2 (5 bases). CDR3 length equals 13 residues. CDR1 LNHDA and CDR2 SQIVND come from the germline V gene (reference sequence). V was pared by 4 bases and J by 1 base, with 7 bases between. In DNA, the CDR3 is TGTGCCAGTAGTAGCGGGTCCCAAGAGACCCAGTACTTC. It translates to CASSSGSQETQYF.

This clonotype was seen many times. This sequence joins TRBV12-3 or TRBV12-4 and TRBJ1-5, with 11 nucleotides matching TRBD1. The ends lost 6 bases at V and 2 bases at J; junction bases unmatched: 6. The CDR3 contains 16 residues. Here the CDR3 DNA reads TGTGCCAGCAGGTGGACAGGGGGCGATGGCAATCAGCCCCAGCATTTT. The encoded protein is CASRWTGGDGNQPQHF.

V is TRBV2 and J is TRBJ2-5; possibly TRBD1 or TRBD2 for D (5 bases each). Trimming cost V 4 bases and J 5 bases, with 8 bases left between them. Per germline, CDR1 SNHLY and CDR2 FYNNEI. The CDR3 runs 12 residues. This CDR3 is CASSGGAETQYF. Written as DNA, the CDR3 is TGTGCCAGCAGTGGAGGGGCGGAGACCCAGTACTTC.

This clonotype was counted many times. CDR3 protein: CASQLRESINEQYF. In nucleotides, the CDR3 is TGTGCCAGCCAACTTCGAGAGAGCATCAACGAGCAGTACTTC. V is TRBV6-1 and J is TRBJ2-7; D is undetermined. The CDR3 consists of 14 residues. Germline V CDR1 and CDR2: MNHNS, SASEGT. Trimming shortened V by 8 bases and J by 5 bases, and 19 bases separated the two germline ends.

The chain is built from TRBV5-1 and TRBJ1-6; 7 positions agree with TRBD1. CDR3 length: 15 residues. Germline-derived CDR1 and CDR2 are SGHRS and YFSETQ. J was trimmed by 10 bases and V by 4 bases; bases with no gene match: 11. Here the CDR3 DNA reads TGCGCCAGCAGCCTAGCAGGGGGAAGTGGATCACCCCTCCACTTT. Translating it yields CASSLAGGSGSPLHF.

The chain's CDR3 is CASTRQYNEQFF. The CDR3, as DNA: TGTGCCAGCACACGGCAGTACAATGAGCAGTTCTTC. The chain employs TRBV2 and TRBJ2-1; D remains ambiguous. The germline V gene encodes CDR1 SNHLY and CDR2 FYNNEI. V gave up 7 bases and J gave up 4 bases, with 8 bases separating them. The length of the CDR3 is 12 residues.

The rearrangement joins TRBV27 to TRBJ2-1; 12 nucleotides match TRBD2. V shed 5 bases, J shed 8 bases, and the junction held 7 bases outside the gene matches. The CDR3 contains 15 residues. CDR1 and CDR2 (germline): MNHEY, SMNVEV (reference sequence). The CDR3 DNA reads as TGTGCCAGCAGTCCAGGACTAGCGGGGTCGGATGAGCAGTTCTTC. Its translation: CASSPGLAGSDEQFF.

This clonotype was counted at least ten times. V gene TRBV19 combines with J gene TRBJ1-5; D uncertain. Per the germline V gene, CDR1 is LNHDA and CDR2 is SQIVND (reference sequence). The CDR3 contains 14 residues. V was clipped by 3 bases and J by 0 bases, with 6 bases between them. Written as DNA, the CDR3 is TGTGCCAGTAGTATCCGGGGTAGCAATCAGCCCCAGCATTTT. Its translation: CASSIRGSNQPQHF.

Remarks on this clonotype: A much larger clone differs by one base, so this may be a read error. The chain is built from TRBV9 and TRBJ2-3, with 10 bases identical to TRBD2. The CDR3 is 16 amino acids. CDR1 is SGDLS and CDR2 is YYNGEE in the germline V gene. The V gene end was trimmed by 0 bases and the J gene end by 4 bases; junction bases not matched to a gene: 5. The CDR3 spells CASSVVERGGADTQYF. In nucleotides, the CDR3 is TGTGCCAGCAGCGTAGTAGAGCGGGGGGGCGCAGATACGCAGTATTTT.

This clonotype was seen only a few times. This chain links TRBV29-1 with TRBJ1-3; 8 positions agree with TRBD1. Trimming at V came to 3 bases and at J to 8 bases, leaving 9 bases not matched to a gene. Germline V lookup: CDR1 SQVTM, CDR2 ANQGSEA. The CDR3 runs to 14 residues. CDR3 DNA sequence: TGCAGCGTTGAGACGGACAGGGTGGAGGACACCATATATTTT. As protein: CSVETDRVEDTIYF.

This chain joins TRBV15 and TRBJ1-2, with unresolved D. Germline CDR1 reads LNHNV; CDR2 reads YYDKDF (reference sequence). This CDR3 comprises 15 residues. The V end lost 3 bases, the J end lost 10 bases, and 21 bases lay between the germline ends. CDR3 protein: CATSRALHGLLDYTF. CDR3 sequence (DNA): TGTGCCACCAGCAGGGCTCTACATGGCCTCCTGGACTACACCTTC.

This sequence joins TRBV3-1 and TRBJ2-5, with D maybe TRBD1 (6 bases). CDR3 length: 14 amino acids. Trimming stripped 4 bases from V and 2 bases from J, with 11 bases between. The germline gives CDR1 LGHDT, CDR2 YNNKEL (reference sequence). CDR3 nucleotides: TGTGCCAGCAGCCGTGAAGGGGGTCAAGAGACCCAGTACTTC. Protein product: CASSREGGQETQYF.

The chain carries TRBV6-6 and TRBJ1-2; 9 bases line up with TRBD1. Germline V gene data show CDR1 as MNHNY and CDR2 as SVGAGI (reference sequence). This CDR3 region has 11 residues. V gave up 5 bases and J gave up 12 bases; unmatched junction bases: 4. CDR3 in amino acids: CASSPTGGDTF. CDR3 in DNA: TGTGCCAGCAGTCCCACAGGGGGCGACACCTTC.

V and J are TRBV5-5 and TRBJ2-3; no reliable D call. The CDR3 consists of 15 residues. Germline V gene data show CDR1 as SGHKS and CDR2 as YYEKEE (reference sequence). V dropped 4 bases and J dropped 3 bases, with 15 bases sitting between them. The CDR3 sequence is CASSEPGLGTDTQYF. In DNA, the CDR3 is TGTGCCAGCAGCGAACCGGGCCTTGGGACAGATACGCAGTATTTT.

This rearrangement joins TRBV6-5 to TRBJ1-1; TRBD1 is a possible D gene (6 bases). CDR3 length: 15 residues. Per germline, CDR1 MNHEY and CDR2 SVGAGI. Between the trimmed V and J ends, which lost 2 bases and 5 bases, there was a span of 15 bases. This chain's CDR3 is CASSYQNRDWTEAFF. Written as DNA, the CDR3 is TGTGCCAGCAGTTACCAAAACAGGGATTGGACTGAAGCTTTCTTT.

This clonotype was found many times. This sequence joins TRBV7-8 and TRBJ2-7; D unresolved. The ends were cut back, 1 base at V and 4 bases at J, with 8 bases in the middle. From germline, CDR1 is SGHVS and CDR2 FQNEAQ. The CDR3 has 13 amino acids. The CDR3 reads CASSLVGIYEQYF. DNA of the CDR3: TGTGCCAGCAGCTTAGTTGGGATATACGAGCAGTACTTC. The whole variable domain, remainder taken from reference TRBV7-8 and TRBJ2-7, is GAGVSQSPRYKVAKRGQDVALRCDPISGHVSLFWYQQALGQGPEFLTYFQNEAQLDKSGLPSDRFFAERPEGSVSTLKIQRTQQEDSAVYLCASSLVGIYEQYFGPGTRLTVT.

This clonotype was seen only a few times. The V and J genes are TRBV2 and TRBJ1-2, with TRBD1 matching 10 bases. The CDR3 covers 15 residues. V gave up 4 bases and J gave up 8 bases; unmatched junction bases: 10. CDR1 and CDR2 from the germline V gene are SNHLY and FYNNEI. The CDR3 region has the DNA TGTGCCAGCAGTGGAATCCGACAGGGGGCGAGAGGCTACACCTTC. Its translation: CASSGIRQGARGYTF.

This clonotype appeared a few times. A much larger clonotype is one base distant, so this may be a read error. The V call is TRBV2, the J call TRBJ2-7; 7 nucleotides line up with TRBD1. Germline V gene data show CDR1 as SNHLY and CDR2 as FYNNEI. The CDR3 length is 16 residues. Trimming removed 4 bases from V and 1 base from J; junction bases left unmatched: 10. The CDR3 loop reads CASSAYRQGVSYEQYF. DNA of the CDR3: TGTGCCAGCAGTGCTTACCGGCAGGGGGTTTCCTACGAGCAGTACTTC.